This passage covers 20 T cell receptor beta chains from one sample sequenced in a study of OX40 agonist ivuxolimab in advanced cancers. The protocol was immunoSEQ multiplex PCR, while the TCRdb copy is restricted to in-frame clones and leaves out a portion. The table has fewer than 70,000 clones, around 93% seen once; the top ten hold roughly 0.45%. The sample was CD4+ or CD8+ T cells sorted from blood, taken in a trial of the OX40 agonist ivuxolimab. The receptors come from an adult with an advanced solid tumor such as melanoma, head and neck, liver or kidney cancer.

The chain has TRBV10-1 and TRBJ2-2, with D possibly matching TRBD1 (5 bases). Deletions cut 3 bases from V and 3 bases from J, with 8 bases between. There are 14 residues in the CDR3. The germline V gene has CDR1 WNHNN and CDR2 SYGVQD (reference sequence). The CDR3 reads CASSDTGDTGELFF. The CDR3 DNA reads TGCGCCAGCAGTGACACAGGAGACACCGGGGAGCTGTTTTTT.

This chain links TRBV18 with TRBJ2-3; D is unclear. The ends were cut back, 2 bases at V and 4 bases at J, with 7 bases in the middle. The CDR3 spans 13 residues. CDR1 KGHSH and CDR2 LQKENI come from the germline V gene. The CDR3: CASSPGFPDTQYF. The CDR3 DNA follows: TGTGCCAGCTCACCAGGATTCCCAGATACGCAGTATTTT.

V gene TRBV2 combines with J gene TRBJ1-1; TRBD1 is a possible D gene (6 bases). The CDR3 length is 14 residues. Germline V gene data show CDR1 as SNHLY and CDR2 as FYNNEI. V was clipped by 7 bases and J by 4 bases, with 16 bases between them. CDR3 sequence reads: CASTGQTIGTEAFF. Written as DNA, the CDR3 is TGTGCCAGCACTGGACAGACCATCGGCACTGAAGCTTTCTTT.

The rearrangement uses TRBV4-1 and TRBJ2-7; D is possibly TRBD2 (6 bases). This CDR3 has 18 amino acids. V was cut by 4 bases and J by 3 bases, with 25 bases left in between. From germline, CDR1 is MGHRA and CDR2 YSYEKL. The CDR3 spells CASSRAARDFSEGYEQYF. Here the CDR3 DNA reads TGCGCCAGCAGCCGCGCGGCTCGGGACTTCTCCGAGGGCTACGAGCAGTACTTC.

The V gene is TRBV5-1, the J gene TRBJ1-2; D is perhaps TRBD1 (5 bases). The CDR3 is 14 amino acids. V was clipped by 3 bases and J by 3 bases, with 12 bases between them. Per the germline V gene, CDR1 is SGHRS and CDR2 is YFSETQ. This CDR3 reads CASSSQGGDYGYTF. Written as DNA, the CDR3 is TGCGCCAGCAGCTCGCAGGGCGGTGACTATGGCTACACCTTC.

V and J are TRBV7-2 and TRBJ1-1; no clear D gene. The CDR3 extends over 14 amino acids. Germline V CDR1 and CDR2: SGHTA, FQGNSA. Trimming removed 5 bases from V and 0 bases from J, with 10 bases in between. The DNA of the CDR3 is TGTGCCAGCAGCATACAGAGCATGAACACTGAAGCTTTCTTT. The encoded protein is CASSIQSMNTEAFF.

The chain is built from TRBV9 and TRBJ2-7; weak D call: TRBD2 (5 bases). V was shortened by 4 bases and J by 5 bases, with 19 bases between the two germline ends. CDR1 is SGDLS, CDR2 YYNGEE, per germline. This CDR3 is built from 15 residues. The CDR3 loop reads CASSPPGRGWDEQYF. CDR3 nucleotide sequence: TGTGCCAGCAGCCCACCGGGCCGGGGATGGGACGAGCAGTACTTC.

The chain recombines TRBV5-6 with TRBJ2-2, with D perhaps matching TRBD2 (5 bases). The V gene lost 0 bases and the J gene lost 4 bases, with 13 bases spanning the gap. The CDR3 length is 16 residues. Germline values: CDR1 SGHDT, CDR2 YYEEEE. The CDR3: CASSLVSLEGTGELFF. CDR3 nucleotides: TGTGCCAGCAGCTTGGTGTCGCTCGAGGGCACCGGGGAGCTGTTTTTT.

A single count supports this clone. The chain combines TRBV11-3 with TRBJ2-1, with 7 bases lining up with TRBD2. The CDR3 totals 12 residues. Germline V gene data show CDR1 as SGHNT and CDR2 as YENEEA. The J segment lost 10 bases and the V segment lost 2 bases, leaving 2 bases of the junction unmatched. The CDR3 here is CASSLRDYEQFF. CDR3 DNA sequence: TGTGCCAGCAGCTTACGGGACTACGAGCAGTTCTTC. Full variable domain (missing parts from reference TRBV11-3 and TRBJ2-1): EAGVVQSPRYKIIEKKQPVAFWCNPISGHNTLYWYLQNLGQGPELLIRYENEEAVDDSQLPKDRFSAERLKGVDSTLKIQPAELGDSAVYLCASSLRDYEQFFGPGTRLTVL.

CDR3 region: CASRSDRSSTDTQYF. The DNA of the CDR3 is TGTGCCAGCAGGTCGGACCGTTCTAGCACAGATACGCAGTATTTT. This chain connects TRBV2 to TRBJ2-3; D is ambiguous. Germline CDR1 SNHLY, CDR2 FYNNEI. The length of the CDR3 is 15 residues. V dropped 6 bases and J dropped 0 bases, with 13 bases sitting between them.

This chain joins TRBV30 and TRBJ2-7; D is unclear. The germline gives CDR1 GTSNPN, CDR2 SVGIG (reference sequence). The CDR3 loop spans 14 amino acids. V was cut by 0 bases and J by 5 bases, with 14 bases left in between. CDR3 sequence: CAWSVVDIRHEQYF. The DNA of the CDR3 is TGTGCCTGGAGTGTAGTAGATATTCGGCACGAGCAGTACTTC. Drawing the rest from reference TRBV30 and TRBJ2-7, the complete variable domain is SQTIHQWPATLVQPVGSPLSLECTVEGTSNPNLYWYRQAAGRGLQLLFYSVGIGQISSEVPQNLSASRPQDRQFILSSKKLLLSDSGFYLCAWSVVDIRHEQYFGPGTRLTVT.

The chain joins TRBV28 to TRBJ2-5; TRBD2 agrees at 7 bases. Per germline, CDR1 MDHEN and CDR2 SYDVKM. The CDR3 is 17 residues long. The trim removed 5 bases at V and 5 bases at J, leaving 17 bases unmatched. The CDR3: CASSADRLGGRSETQYF. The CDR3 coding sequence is TGTGCCAGCAGTGCCGACAGACTGGGGGGGAGAAGTGAGACCCAGTACTTC.

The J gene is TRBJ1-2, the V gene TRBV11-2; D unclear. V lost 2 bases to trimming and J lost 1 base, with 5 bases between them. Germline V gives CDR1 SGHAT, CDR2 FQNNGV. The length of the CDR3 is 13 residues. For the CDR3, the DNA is TGTGCCAGCAGCTTAAACTTTAACTATGGCTACACCTTC. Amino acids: CASSLNFNYGYTF.

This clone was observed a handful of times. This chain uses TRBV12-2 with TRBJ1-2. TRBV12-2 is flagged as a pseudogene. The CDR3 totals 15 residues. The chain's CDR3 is CASRLRRIPNYGYTF. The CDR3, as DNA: TGTGCAAGTCGCTTGAGACGAATCCCTAACTATGGCTACACCTTC.

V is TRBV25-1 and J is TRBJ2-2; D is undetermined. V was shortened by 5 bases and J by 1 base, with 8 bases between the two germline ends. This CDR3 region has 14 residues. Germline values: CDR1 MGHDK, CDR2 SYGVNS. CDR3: CASSTPWNTGELFF. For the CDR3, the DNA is TGTGCCAGCAGTACGCCTTGGAACACCGGGGAGCTGTTTTTT.

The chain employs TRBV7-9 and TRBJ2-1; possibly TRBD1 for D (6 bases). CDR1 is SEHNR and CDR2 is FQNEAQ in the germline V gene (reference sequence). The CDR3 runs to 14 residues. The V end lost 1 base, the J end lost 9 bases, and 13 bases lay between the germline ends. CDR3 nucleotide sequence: TGTGCCAGCAGCTTAGACGGGACAAAGGGTGAGCAGTTCTTC. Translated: CASSLDGTKGEQFF.

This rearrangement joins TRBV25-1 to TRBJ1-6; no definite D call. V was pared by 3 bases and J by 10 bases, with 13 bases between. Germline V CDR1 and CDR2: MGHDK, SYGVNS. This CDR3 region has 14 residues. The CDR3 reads CASSDVRVRSPLHF. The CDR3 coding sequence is TGTGCCAGCAGTGATGTCCGGGTTCGGTCACCCCTCCACTTT.

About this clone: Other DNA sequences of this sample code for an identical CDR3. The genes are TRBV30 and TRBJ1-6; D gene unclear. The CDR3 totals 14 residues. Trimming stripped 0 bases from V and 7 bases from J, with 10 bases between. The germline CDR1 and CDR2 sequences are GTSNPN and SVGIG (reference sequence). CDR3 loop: CAWSVGGSNSPLHF. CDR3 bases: TGTGCCTGGAGTGTTGGCGGGTCCAATTCACCCCTCCACTTT. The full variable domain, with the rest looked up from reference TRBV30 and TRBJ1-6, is SQTIHQWPATLVQPVGSPLSLECTVEGTSNPNLYWYRQAAGRGLQLLFYSVGIGQISSEVPQNLSASRPQDRQFILSSKKLLLSDSGFYLCAWSVGGSNSPLHFGNGTRLTVT.

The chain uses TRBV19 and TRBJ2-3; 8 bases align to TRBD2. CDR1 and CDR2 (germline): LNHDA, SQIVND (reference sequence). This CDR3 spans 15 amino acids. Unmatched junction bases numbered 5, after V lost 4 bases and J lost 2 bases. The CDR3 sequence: CASSKGGRNTDTQYF. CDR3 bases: TGTGCCAGTAGTAAGGGCGGGAGGAACACAGATACGCAGTATTTT.

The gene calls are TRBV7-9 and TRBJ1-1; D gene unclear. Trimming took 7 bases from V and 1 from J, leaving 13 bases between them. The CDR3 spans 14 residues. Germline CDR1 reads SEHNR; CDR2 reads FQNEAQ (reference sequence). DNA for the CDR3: TGTGCCAGCACCCCTTTAGGGAAGAACACTGAAGCTTTCTTT. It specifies CASTPLGKNTEAFF.